A selection of T cell receptor beta chains follows, all from one sample in a study of cytomegalovirus exposure and HLA in healthy donors. Sequenced by immunoSEQ multiplex PCR; TCRdb stores in-frame clones only, minus some. Found here are about 130,000 clones, around 80% of them singletons; the top ten hold approximately 1.1%. The specimen was PBMCs. The receptors here all came from a woman aged 25 to 45 in good health and CMV-seronegative. Each CDR3 is given with its conserved first and last residue. The D gene is left open where the match is weak. Not every row has a clone size; where given, it reads once, few, many or a size class.

>TRBJ2-3|NA|NA|TRBV9
CASSVAGDSLSPGTQYF
TGTGCCAGCAGCGTAGCTGGGGACTCACTCAGCCCGGGAACGCAGTATTTT
>TRBJ1-5|NA|NA|TRBV29-1
CSVASGLNQPQHF
TGCAGCGTCGCCTCGGGGTTAAATCAGCCCCAGCATTTT
>TRBJ1-2|NA|NA|TRBV6-5
CASSYRGYGYTF
TGTGCCAGCAGTTACAGGGGCTATGGCTACACCTTC
>TRBJ2-5|NA|NA|TRBV15
CATSDGMGRMGETQYF
TGTGCCACCAGCGATGGGATGGGGCGGATGGGAGAGACCCAGTACTTC
>TRBJ2-5|NA|NA|TRBV5-1
CASSFPGFETQYF
TGCGCCAGCAGCTTCCCAGGCTTTGAGACCCAGTACTTC
>TRBJ1-5|NA|NA|TRBV30
CAWSVQSAGYSNQPQHF
TGTGCCTGGAGTGTACAGTCGGCAGGTTATAGCAATCAGCCCCAGCATTTT
>TRBJ1-3|once|NA|TRBV19
CASSGRDTGNTIYF
TGTGCCAGTAGTGGCAGGGATACTGGAAACACCATATATTTT
>TRBJ2-7|NA|NA|TRBV6-6
CASSDSYEQYF
TGTGCCAGCAGCGACAGCTACGAGCAGTACTTC
>TRBJ1-2|NA|NA|TRBV15
CATSRETSRSLLGYTF
TGTGCCACCAGCAGAGAAACATCCCGATCGCTTCTGGGCTACACCTTC
>TRBJ1-5|NA|NA|TRBV6-1
CASSDDTHQPQHF
TGTGCCAGCAGTGACGACACACATCAGCCCCAGCATTTT
>TRBJ2-7|NA|TRBD2|TRBV7-3
CASSSKTGTSGRALTGYEQYF
TGTGCCAGCAGCTCGAAAACCGGGACTAGCGGGAGGGCCCTCACCGGCTACGAGCAGTACTTC
>TRBJ1-2|NA|TRBD1|TRBV5-1
CASSLGQGAPNYGYTF
TGCGCCAGCAGCTTGGGTCAGGGGGCGCCTAACTATGGCTACACCTTC
>TRBJ2-1|NA|NA|TRBV19
CASGGLVYNEQFF
TGTGCCAGTGGAGGGCTAGTCTACAATGAGCAGTTCTTC
>TRBJ1-1|NA|NA|TRBV6-1
CASSESGGFTEAFF
TGTGCCAGCAGTGAGTCGGGGGGCTTCACTGAAGCTTTCTTT
>TRBJ2-3|once|TRBD2|TRBV4-3
CASSRTSGSLDTQYF
TGCGCCAGCAGCAGGACTAGCGGGAGCTTGGATACGCAGTATTTT
>TRBJ2-7|once|NA|TRBV20-1
CSARESYEQYF
TGCAGTGCTAGGGAGTCCTACGAGCAGTACTTC
>TRBJ2-7|NA|NA|TRBV5-6
CASSLGGRIDEQYF
TGTGCCAGCAGCTTGGGGGGGCGTATCGACGAGCAGTACTTC
>TRBJ1-1|NA|TRBD1|TRBV6-6
CASSRQGADEAFF
TGTGCCAGCAGTCGACAGGGGGCGGATGAAGCTTTCTTT
>TRBJ2-5|NA|NA|TRBV5-6
CASSPDSYQETQYF
TGTGCCAGCAGCCCGGACAGCTACCAAGAGACCCAGTACTTC
>TRBJ1-2|NA|TRBD1|TRBV5-6
CASSFGQGWDGYTF
TGTGCCAGCAGCTTCGGACAGGGGTGGGATGGCTACACCTTC
>TRBJ1-2|NA|NA|TRBV5-1
CASSLQTGNYGYTF
TGCGCCAGCAGCTTGCAAACAGGGAACTATGGCTACACCTTC
>TRBJ2-3|NA|TRBD1|TRBV19
CASSMGTGDTDTQYF
TGTGCCAGTAGTATGGGGACAGGGGACACAGATACGCAGTATTTT
>TRBJ2-1|few|NA|TRBV5-1
CASSLGHPGVTYNEQFF
TGCGCCAGCAGCTTGGGCCACCCGGGAGTGACCTACAATGAGCAGTTCTTC
>TRBJ2-7|few|NA|TRBV2
CASRQEFLSSYEQYF
TGTGCCAGCAGGCAAGAATTCCTAAGCTCCTACGAGCAGTACTTC